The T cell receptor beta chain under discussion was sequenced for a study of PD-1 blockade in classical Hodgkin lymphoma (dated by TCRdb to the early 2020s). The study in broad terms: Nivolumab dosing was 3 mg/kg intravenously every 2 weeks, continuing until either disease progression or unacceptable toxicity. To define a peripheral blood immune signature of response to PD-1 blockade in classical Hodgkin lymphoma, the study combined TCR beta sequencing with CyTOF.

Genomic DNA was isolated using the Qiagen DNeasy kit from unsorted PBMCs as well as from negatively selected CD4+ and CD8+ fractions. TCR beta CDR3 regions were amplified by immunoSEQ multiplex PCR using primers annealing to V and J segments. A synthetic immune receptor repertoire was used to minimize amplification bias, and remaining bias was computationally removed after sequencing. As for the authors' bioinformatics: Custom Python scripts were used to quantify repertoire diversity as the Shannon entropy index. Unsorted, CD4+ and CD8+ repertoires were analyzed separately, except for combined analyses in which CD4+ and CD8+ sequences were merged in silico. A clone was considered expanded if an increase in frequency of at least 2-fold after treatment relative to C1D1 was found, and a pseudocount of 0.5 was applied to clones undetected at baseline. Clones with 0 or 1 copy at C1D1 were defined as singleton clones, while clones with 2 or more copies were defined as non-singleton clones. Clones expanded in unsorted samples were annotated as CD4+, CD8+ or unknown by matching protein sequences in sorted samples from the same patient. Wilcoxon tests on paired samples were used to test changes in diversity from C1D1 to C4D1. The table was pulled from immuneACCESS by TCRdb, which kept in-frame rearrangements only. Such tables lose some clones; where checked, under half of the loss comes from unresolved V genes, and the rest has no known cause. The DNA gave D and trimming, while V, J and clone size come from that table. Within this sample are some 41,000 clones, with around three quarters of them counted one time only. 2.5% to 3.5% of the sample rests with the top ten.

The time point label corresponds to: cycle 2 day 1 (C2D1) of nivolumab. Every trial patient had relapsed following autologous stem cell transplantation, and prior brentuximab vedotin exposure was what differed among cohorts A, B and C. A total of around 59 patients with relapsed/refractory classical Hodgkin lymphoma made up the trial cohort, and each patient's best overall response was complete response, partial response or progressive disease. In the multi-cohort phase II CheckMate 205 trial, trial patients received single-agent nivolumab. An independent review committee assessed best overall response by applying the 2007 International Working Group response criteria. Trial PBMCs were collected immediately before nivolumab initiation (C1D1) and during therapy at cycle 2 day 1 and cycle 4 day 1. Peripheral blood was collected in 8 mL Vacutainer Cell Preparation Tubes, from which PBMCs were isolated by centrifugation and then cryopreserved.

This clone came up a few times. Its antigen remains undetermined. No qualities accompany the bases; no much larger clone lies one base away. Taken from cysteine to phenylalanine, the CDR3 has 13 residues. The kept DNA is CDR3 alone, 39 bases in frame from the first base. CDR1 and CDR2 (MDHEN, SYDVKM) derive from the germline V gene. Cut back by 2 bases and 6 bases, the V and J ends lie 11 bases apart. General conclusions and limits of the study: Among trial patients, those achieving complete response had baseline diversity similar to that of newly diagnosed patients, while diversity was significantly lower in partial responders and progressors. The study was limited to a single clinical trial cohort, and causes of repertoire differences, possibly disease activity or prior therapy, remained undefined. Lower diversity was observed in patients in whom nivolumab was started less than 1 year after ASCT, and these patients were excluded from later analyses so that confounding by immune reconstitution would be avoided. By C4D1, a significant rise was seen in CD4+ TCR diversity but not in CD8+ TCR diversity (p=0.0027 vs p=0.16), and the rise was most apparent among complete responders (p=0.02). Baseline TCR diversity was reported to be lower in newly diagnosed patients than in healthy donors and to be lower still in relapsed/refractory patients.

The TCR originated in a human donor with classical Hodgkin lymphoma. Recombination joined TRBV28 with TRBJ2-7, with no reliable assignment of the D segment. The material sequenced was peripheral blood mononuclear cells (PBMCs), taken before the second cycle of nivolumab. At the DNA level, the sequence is TGTGCCAGCAGTTTAGATTCCGGGCTCGAGCAGTACTTC. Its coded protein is CASSLDSGLEQYF. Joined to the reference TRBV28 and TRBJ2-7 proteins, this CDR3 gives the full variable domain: DVKVTQSSRYLVKRTGEKVFLECVQDMDHENMFWYRQDPGLGLRLIYFSYDVKMKEKGDIPEGYSVSREKKERFSLILESASTNQTSMYLCASSLDSGLEQYFGPGTRLTVT.